This TCR beta chain stems from a study of CD8 T cells in Susac syndrome. RNA, at about 0.45 to 1 ug, was reverse transcribed with random hexamers. TCRdb reanalysed the immunoSEQ multiplex PCR reads using MiXCR and keeps one entry per CDR3 protein. The sample has 100,000 to 150,000 distinct CDR3 sequences; around 96% are singletons. The germline CDR1 and CDR2 sequences are SGHTA and FQGNSA. V gave up 5 bases and J gave up 9 bases; unmatched junction bases: 9. The CDR3 extends over 16 amino acids. Sequencing of TCR beta was performed on blood CD8+ and CD4+ T cells. The TCR was taken from a human donor in good health. The V call is TRBV7-2, the J call TRBJ2-1, with 14 bases aligning to TRBD2. Sequenced sample: CD4+ T cells from PBMCs. CDR3 sequence (DNA): TGTGCCAGCAGCACGACTAGCGGGAGGGCAGGGGGTGAGCAGTTCTTC. Translation: CASSTTSGRAGGEQFF.